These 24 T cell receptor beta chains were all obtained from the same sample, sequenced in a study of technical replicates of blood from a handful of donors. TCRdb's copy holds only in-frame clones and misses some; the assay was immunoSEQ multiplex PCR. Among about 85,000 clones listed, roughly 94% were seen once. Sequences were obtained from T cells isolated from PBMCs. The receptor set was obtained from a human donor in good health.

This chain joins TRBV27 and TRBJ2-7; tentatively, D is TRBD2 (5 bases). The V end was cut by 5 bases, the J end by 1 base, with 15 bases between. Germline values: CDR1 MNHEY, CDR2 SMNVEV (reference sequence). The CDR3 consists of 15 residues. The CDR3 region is CASSPDYGVSYEQYF. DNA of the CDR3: TGTGCCAGCAGTCCGGATTACGGGGTTTCCTACGAGCAGTACTTC.

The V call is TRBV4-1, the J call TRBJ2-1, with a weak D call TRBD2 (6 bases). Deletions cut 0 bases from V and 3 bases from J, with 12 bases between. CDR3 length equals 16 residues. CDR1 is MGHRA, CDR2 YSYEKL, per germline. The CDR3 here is CASSQDPGEHYNEQFF. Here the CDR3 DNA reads TGCGCCAGCAGCCAAGATCCGGGAGAACACTACAATGAGCAGTTCTTC.

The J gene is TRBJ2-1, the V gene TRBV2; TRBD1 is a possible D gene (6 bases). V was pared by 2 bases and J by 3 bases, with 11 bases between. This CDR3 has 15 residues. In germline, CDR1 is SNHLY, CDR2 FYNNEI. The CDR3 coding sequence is TGTGCCAGCAGTGAACAGGCAGGGGTCTACAATGAGCAGTTCTTC. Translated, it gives CASSEQAGVYNEQFF.

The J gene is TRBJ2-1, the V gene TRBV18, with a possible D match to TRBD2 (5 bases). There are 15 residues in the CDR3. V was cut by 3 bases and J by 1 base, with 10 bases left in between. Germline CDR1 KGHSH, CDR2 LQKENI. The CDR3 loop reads CASSPQSGSYNEQFF. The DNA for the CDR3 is TGTGCCAGCTCACCCCAGTCGGGATCCTACAATGAGCAGTTCTTC.

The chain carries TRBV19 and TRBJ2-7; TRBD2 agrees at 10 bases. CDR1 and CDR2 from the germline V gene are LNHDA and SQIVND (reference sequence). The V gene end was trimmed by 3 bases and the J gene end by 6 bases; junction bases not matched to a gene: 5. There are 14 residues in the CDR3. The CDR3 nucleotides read TGTGCCAGTAGTATTCTAGCGGGAGAAGGCGAGCAGTACTTC. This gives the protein CASSILAGEGEQYF.

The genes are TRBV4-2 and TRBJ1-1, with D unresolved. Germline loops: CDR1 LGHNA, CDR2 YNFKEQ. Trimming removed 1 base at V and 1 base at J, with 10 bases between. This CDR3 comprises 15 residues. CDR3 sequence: CASSQVEVRNTEAFF. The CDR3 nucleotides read TGTGCCAGCAGCCAAGTTGAGGTACGGAACACTGAAGCTTTCTTT.

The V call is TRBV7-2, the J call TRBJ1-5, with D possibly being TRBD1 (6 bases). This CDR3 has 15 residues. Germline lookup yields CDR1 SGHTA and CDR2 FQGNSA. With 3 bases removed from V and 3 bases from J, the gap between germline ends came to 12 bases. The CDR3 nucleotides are TGTGCCAGCAGCTTGACTACAGGGCTCAATCAGCCCCAGCATTTT. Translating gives CASSLTTGLNQPQHF.

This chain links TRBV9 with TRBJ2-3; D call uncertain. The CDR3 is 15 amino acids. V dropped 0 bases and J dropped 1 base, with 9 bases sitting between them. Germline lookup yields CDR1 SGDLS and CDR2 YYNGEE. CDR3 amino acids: CASSVDWSGTDTQYF. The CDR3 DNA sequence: TGTGCCAGCAGCGTAGACTGGAGCGGCACAGATACGCAGTATTTT.

The CDR3: CAWTPDREIIYEQYF. The CDR3 DNA reads TGTGCCTGGACTCCGGACAGGGAGATTATTTACGAGCAGTACTTC. The gene calls are TRBV30 and TRBJ2-7, with 8 bases fitting TRBD1. This CDR3 contains 15 residues. In germline, CDR1 is GTSNPN, CDR2 SVGIG (reference sequence). V lost 4 bases and J lost 4; bases outside the gene matches: 12.

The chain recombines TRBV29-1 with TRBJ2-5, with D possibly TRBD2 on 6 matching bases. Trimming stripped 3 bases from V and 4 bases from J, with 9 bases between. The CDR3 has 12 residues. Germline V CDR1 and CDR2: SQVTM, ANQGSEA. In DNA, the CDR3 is TGCAGCGTTGATGACGGGGGAGAGACCCAGTACTTC. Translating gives CSVDDGGETQYF.

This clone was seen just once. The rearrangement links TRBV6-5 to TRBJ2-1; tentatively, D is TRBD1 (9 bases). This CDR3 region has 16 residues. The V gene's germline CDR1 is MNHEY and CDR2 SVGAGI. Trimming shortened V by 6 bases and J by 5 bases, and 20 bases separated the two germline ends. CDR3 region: CASRYGRDRVHNEQFF. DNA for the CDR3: TGTGCCAGCAGATACGGGAGGGACAGGGTCCACAATGAGCAGTTCTTC.

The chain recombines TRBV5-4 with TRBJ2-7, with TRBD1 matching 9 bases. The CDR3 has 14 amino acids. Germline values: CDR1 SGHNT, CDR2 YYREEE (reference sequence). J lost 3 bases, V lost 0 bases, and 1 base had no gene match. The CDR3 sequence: CASSLAGQGYEQYF. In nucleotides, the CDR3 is TGTGCCAGCAGCTTGGCGGGACAGGGCTACGAGCAGTACTTC.

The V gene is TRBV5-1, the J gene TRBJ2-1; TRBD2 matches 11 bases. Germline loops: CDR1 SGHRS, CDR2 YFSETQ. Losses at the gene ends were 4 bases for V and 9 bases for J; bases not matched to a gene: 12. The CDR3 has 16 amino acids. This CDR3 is CASSQQKTSGIGEQFF. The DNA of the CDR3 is TGCGCCAGCAGCCAACAAAAGACTAGCGGGATAGGTGAGCAGTTCTTC.

CDR3 nucleotides: TGTGCCAGCAGCTTATATCGCGGCCGGAACACCGGGGAGCTGTTTTTT. Encoded protein: CASSLYRGRNTGELFF. The chain recombines TRBV11-1 with TRBJ2-2; D gene ambiguous. In germline, CDR1 is SGHAT, CDR2 FQDESV (reference sequence). This CDR3 has 16 amino acids. The ends were cut back, 2 bases at V and 1 base at J, with 11 bases in the middle.

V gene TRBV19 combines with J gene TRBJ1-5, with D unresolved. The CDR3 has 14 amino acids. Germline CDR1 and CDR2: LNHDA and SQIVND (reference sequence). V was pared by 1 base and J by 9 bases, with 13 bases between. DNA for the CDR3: TGTGCCAGTAGTATAGTAGATCCTTATCGGCCCCAGCATTTT. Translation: CASSIVDPYRPQHF.

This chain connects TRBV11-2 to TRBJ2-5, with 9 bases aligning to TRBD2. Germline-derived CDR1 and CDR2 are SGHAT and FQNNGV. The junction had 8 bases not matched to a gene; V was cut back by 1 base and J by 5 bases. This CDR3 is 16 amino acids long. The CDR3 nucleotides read TGTGCCAGCAGCTTAGGCTTAGCGGGAGCTCCGGAGACCCAGTACTTC. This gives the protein CASSLGLAGAPETQYF.

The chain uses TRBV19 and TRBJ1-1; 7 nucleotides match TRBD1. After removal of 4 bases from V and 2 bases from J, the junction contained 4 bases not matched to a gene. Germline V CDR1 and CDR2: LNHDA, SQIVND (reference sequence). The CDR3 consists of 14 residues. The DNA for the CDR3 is TGTGCCAGTAGTAACAGGGGCTCTAACACTGAAGCTTTCTTT. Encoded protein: CASSNRGSNTEAFF.

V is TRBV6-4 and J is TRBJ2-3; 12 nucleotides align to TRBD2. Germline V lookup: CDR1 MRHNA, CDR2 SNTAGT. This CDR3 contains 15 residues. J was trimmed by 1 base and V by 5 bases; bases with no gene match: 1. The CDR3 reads CASSRLAGGTDTQYF. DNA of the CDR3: TGTGCCAGCAGTAGACTAGCGGGAGGCACAGATACGCAGTATTTT.

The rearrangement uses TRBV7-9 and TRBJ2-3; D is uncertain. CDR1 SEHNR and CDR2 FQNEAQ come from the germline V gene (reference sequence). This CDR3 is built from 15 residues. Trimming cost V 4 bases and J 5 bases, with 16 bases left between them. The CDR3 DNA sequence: TGTGCCAGCAGCTCGCCGTGGAGCGAGGAAGATACGCAGTATTTT. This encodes CASSSPWSEEDTQYF.

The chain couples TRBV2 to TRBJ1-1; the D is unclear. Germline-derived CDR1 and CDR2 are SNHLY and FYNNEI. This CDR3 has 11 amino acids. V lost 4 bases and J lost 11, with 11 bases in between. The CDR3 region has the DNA TGTGCCAGCAGTGCACCGCTATGGGCTTTCTTT. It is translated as CASSAPLWAFF.

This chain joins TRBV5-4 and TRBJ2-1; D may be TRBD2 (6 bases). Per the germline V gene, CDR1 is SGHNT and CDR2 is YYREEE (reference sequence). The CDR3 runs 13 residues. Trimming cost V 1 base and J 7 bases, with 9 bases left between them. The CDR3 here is CASSLREFNEQFF. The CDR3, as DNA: TGTGCCAGCAGCTTGCGGGAGTTTAATGAGCAGTTCTTC.

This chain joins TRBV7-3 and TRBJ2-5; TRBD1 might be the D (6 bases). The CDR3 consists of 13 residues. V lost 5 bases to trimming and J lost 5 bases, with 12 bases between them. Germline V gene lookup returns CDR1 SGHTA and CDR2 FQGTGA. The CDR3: CASSKGQYETQYF. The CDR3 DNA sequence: TGTGCCAGCAGCAAAGGACAGTACGAGACCCAGTACTTC.

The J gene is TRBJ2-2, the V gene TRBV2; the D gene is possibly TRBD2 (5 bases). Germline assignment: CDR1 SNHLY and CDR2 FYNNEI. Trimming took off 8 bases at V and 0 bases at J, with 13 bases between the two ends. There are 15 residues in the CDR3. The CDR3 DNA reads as TGTGCCAGCTATCCACCGGGATCGAACACCGGGGAGCTGTTTTTT. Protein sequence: CASYPPGSNTGELFF.

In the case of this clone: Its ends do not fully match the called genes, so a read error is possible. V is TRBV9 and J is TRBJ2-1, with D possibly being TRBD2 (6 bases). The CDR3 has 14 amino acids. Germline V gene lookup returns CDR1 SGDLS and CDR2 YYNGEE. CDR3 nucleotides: TGTGCCAGCAGCGTAGGGGACTCCAACAATGAGCAGTTCTTC. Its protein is CASSVGDSNNEQFF.